The subject of this entry is one T cell receptor beta chain. Other DNA variants within this sample encode the same CDR3. These data are taken from a study of blood T cell repertoires in COVID-19. Study-level information: Samples came from the United States, Italy and Spain, spanning acute and convalescent COVID-19. In each case, the material was cDNA or gDNA derived from T cells, B-cell-depleted T cells, or PBMCs.

The V gene lost 4 bases and the J gene lost 0 bases, with 9 bases spanning the gap. CDR3 length: 14 residues. Per the germline V gene, CDR1 is MGHRA and CDR2 is YSYEKL. Per the original methods: Reference gene primer amplification gave nucleated cell count estimates. Method: immunoSEQ multiplex PCR; TCRdb's copy keeps in-frame clones and lacks some. The V and J calls and clone size were taken over from that table, and D and trimming were inferred from the DNA. The data hold about 290,000 clones, with around 81% observed a single time. The specimen sequenced was peripheral blood. The chain uses TRBV4-1 and TRBJ1-2; TRBD1 is a possible D gene (6 bases). This TCR derives from a woman aged 50 to 60 with active or convalescent COVID-19. CDR3 protein: CASSPTGTNYGYTF. DNA for the CDR3: TGCGCCAGCAGCCCGACAGGAACTAACTATGGCTACACCTTC.